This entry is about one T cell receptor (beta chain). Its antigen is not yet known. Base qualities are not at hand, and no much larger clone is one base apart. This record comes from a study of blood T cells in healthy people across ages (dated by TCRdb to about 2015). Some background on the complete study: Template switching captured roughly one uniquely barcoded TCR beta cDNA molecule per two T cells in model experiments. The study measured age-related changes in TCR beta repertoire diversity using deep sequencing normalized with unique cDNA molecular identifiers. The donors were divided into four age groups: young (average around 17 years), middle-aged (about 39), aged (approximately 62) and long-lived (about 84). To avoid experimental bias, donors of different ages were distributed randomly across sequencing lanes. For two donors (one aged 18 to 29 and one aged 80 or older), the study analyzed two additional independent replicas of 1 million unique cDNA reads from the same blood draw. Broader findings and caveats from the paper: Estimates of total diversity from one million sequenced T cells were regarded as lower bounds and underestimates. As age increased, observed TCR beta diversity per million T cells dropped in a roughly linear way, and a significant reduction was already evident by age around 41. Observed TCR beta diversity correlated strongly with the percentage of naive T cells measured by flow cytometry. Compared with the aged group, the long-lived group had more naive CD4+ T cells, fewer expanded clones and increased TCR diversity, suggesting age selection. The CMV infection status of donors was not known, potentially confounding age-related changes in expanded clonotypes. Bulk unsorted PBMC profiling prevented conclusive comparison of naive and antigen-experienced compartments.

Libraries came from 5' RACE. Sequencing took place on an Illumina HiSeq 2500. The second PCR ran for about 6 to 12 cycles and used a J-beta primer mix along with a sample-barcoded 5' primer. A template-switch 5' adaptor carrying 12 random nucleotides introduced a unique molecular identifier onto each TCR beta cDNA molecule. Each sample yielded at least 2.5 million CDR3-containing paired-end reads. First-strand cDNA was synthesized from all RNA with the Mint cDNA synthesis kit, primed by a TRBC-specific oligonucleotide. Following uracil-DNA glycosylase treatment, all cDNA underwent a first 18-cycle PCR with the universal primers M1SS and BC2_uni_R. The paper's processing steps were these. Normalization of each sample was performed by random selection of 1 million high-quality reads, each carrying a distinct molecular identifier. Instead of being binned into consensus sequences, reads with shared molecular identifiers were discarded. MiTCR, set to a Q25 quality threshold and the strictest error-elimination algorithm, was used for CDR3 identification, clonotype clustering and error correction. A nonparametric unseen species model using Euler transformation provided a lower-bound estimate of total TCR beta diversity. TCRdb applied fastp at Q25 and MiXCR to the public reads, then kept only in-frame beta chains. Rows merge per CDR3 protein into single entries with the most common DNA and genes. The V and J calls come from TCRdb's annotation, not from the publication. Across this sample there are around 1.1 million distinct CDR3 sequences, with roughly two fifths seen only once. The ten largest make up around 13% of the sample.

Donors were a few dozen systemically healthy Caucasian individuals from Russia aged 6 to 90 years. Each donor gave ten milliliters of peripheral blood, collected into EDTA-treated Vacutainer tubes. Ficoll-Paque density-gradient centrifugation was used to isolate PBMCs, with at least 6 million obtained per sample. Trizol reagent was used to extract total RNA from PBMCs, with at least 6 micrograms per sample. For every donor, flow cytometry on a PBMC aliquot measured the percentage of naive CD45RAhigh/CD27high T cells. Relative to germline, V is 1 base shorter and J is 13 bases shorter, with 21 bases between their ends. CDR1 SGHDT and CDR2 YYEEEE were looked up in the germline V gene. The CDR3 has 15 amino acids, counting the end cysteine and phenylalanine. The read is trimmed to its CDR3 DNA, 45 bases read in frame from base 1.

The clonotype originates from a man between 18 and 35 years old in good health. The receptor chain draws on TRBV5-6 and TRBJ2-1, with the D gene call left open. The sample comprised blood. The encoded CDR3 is CASSLLAANQETQFF. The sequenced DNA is TGTGCCAGCAGCTTGTTGGCAGCTAACCAAGAGACCCAGTTCTTC.